Presented here are 31 T cell receptor beta chains from one specimen sequenced in a study of T cells in Graves' hyperthyroidism and ophthalmopathy. Researchers took RNA transcripts and amplified the TCR beta CDR3 regions from them. Carried out on the TCR CDR3, a first-round RT-PCR used the HTBI primer set. Each CDR3 protein is one row after TCRdb ran MiXCR on the multiplex PCR reads. The profile covers hundreds of thousands of distinct CDR3 sequences, with around 16% appearing a single time and around 3.9% taken by the ten largest. Sample: blood. All receptors come from a woman aged 25 to 39 with Graves' hyperthyroidism.

This clonotype was seen a few times. The CDR3 end shows no conserved phenylalanine or tryptophan, and so a read error is likely. The V and J genes are TRBV7-9 and TRBJ1-2; 12 positions match TRBD1. With V trimmed by 5 bases and J by 2 bases, 0 bases remained unmatched. The CDR3 spans 14 residues. Germline V gene sequence: CDR1 SEHNR, CDR2 FQNEAQ (reference sequence). The CDR3 region has the DNA TGTGCCAGCAGCGGGACAGGGGGCAACTATGGCTACACCTTA. Its protein is CASSGTGGNYGYTL.

The chain uses TRBV6-4 and TRBJ2-3; weak D call: TRBD2 (5 bases). The CDR3 is made up of 13 amino acids. Germline loops: CDR1 MRHNA, CDR2 SNTAGT. Between the trimmed V and J ends, which lost 6 bases and 4 bases, there was a span of 11 bases. CDR3 residues: CASSFSDSDTQYF. CDR3 coding DNA: TGTGCCAGCAGCTTTTCGGACTCAGATACGCAGTATTTT.

This clonotype was seen many times. The V call is TRBV9, the J call TRBJ1-6; no definite D call. The germline CDR1 and CDR2 sequences are SGDLS and YYNGEE. The CDR3 has 15 amino acids. Trimming pared 0 bases from V and 7 bases from J, leaving 11 bases between. The CDR3 DNA follows: TGTGCCAGCAGCGTAGGGGCGTCGGGCAATTCACCCCTCCACTTT. It yields the protein CASSVGASGNSPLHF. The full variable domain, rest sourced from reference TRBV9 and TRBJ1-6, is DSGVTQTPKHLITATGQRVTLRCSPRSGDLSVYWYQQSLDQGLQFLIQYYNGEERAKGNILERFSAQQFPDLHSELNLSSLELGDSALYFCASSVGASGNSPLHFGNGTRLTVT.

This clonotype was counted many times. The chain joins TRBV2 to TRBJ1-5, with 9 bases that match TRBD1. Trimming removed 5 bases from V and 4 bases from J; junction bases left unmatched: 3. This CDR3 is 14 amino acids long. Germline V gives CDR1 SNHLY, CDR2 FYNNEI. The CDR3 region is CASSQQGANQPQHF. The CDR3, as DNA: TGTGCCAGCAGTCAACAGGGGGCTAATCAGCCCCAGCATTTT.

CDR3 region: CASSLVWTGTDTQYF. The CDR3 DNA is TGTGCCAGCAGCTTAGTTTGGACAGGCACAGATACGCAGTATTTT. The chain links TRBV11-3 to TRBJ2-3, with a tentative D call TRBD1 (6 bases). V was clipped by 1 base and J by 1 base, with 9 bases between them. CDR3 size: 15 residues. Germline assignment: CDR1 SGHNT and CDR2 YENEEA.

This clonotype was seen at least ten times. This chain uses TRBV2 with TRBJ2-2; D possibly corresponds to TRBD2 (6 bases). V lost 8 bases to trimming and J lost 1 base, with 11 bases between them. The CDR3 totals 14 residues. Germline CDR1 reads SNHLY; CDR2 reads FYNNEI. The CDR3 here is CASYGLLNTGELFF. In DNA form, the CDR3 reads TGTGCCAGCTACGGACTATTGAACACCGGGGAGCTGTTTTTT.

This clonotype was found many times. The chain links TRBV6-1 to TRBJ2-5, with D unresolved. Trimming took 1 base from V and 4 from J, leaving 10 bases between them. CDR3 length: 14 amino acids. Germline V gene lookup returns CDR1 MNHNS and CDR2 SASEGT. CDR3 DNA: TGTGCCAGCAGTGAAGGGCGTGCGCTAGAGACCCAGTACTTC. Translated, it gives CASSEGRALETQYF.

This clonotype has a handful of counts. CDR3 coding DNA: TGTGCCAGCAGTCCAAACCCGGGACAGGACTACGAGCAGTACTTC. This gives the protein CASSPNPGQDYEQYF. The V gene is TRBV27, the J gene TRBJ2-7, with TRBD1 matching 8 bases. This CDR3 has 15 amino acids. Per germline, CDR1 MNHEY and CDR2 SMNVEV (reference sequence). Trimming removed 5 bases from V and 3 bases from J; junction bases left unmatched: 9.

This clonotype was detected only once. The J gene is TRBJ2-3, the V gene TRBV6-1; 8 positions agree with TRBD1. The CDR3 spans 15 residues. The J segment lost 1 base and the V segment lost 7 bases, leaving 7 bases of the junction unmatched. Germline V CDR1 and CDR2: MNHNS, SASEGT. CDR3 in DNA: TGTGCCAGCAACCAGGGGGCGGTCCGCACAGATACGCAGTATTTT. Its translation: CASNQGAVRTDTQYF.

This clonotype was detected ten times or more. This chain uses TRBV12-5 with TRBJ2-1; 9 bases are a match to TRBD2. Germline CDR1 is LGHNT and CDR2 is FRNRAP. V shed 7 bases, J shed 2 bases, and the junction held 12 bases outside the gene matches. The CDR3 has 17 residues. The CDR3 nucleotides read TGTGCTAGTGCCCCGGGGGTAGCGGGAGTCGCCTACAATGAGCAGTTCTTC. The encoded protein is CASAPGVAGVAYNEQFF. Drawing the rest from reference TRBV12-5 and TRBJ2-1, the complete variable domain is DARVTQTPRHKVTEMGQEVTMRCQPILGHNTVFWYRQTMMQGLELLAYFRNRAPLDDSGMPKDRFSAEMPDATLATLKIQPSEPRDSAVYFCASAPGVAGVAYNEQFFGPGTRLTVL.

Many counts were recorded for this clonotype. The chain couples TRBV2 to TRBJ2-1, with 9 nucleotides matching TRBD1. The V segment lost 6 bases and the J segment 6 bases; nucleotides outside the gene matches: 6. The germline V gene encodes CDR1 SNHLY and CDR2 FYNNEI. This CDR3 contains 14 residues. CDR3 sequence: CASRPGQGSNEQFF. In nucleotides, the CDR3 is TGTGCCAGCAGGCCGGGACAGGGTAGCAATGAGCAGTTCTTC.

This clonotype was picked up many times. The rearrangement uses TRBV2 and TRBJ1-4; possibly TRBD1 for D (5 bases). The germline V gene encodes CDR1 SNHLY and CDR2 FYNNEI. V was trimmed by 3 bases and J by 5 bases, leaving 10 bases between them. The length of the CDR3 is 14 residues. The CDR3 nucleotides are TGTGCCAGCAGTGAGTCAGGGTACAATGAAAAACTGTTTTTT. This codes for CASSESGYNEKLFF. The full variable domain, its missing parts supplied by reference TRBV2 and TRBJ1-4, is EPEVTQTPSHQVTQMGQEVILRCVPISNHLYFYWYRQILGQKVEFLVSFYNNEISEKSEIFDDQFSVERPDGSNFTLKIRSTKLEDSAMYFCASSESGYNEKLFFGSGTQLSVL.

This sequence joins TRBV12-5 and TRBJ2-3; no firm D call. Germline CDR1 and CDR2: LGHNT and FRNRAP. V lost 6 bases and J 2 bases, leaving 6 bases between the germline ends. The CDR3 extends over 12 amino acids. CDR3 coding DNA: TGTGCTAGTGGACCTGACACAGATACGCAGTATTTT. It translates to CASGPDTDTQYF.

The table lists this clonotype with many counts. J is TRBJ2-7 and V is TRBV28; perhaps D is TRBD1 or TRBD2 (6 bases each). The germline gives CDR1 MDHEN, CDR2 SYDVKM. V was pared by 3 bases and J by 5 bases, with 17 bases between. The CDR3 runs to 15 residues. The CDR3 sequence: CASSLWLGGSNEQYF. The CDR3 bases are TGTGCCAGCAGTTTGTGGCTAGGGGGGAGCAACGAGCAGTACTTC.

This clonotype was found many times. The V call is TRBV6-1, the J call TRBJ2-3; 7 bases are a match to TRBD1. V lost 8 bases, J lost 4 bases, and 12 bases stayed unmatched. Germline V gene data show CDR1 as MNHNS and CDR2 as SASEGT. The CDR3 spans 15 residues. For the CDR3, the DNA is TGTGCCAGCGGAGCGTGGACAGGCGGTTCAGATACGCAGTATTTT. This translates into CASGAWTGGSDTQYF.

On this clonotype itself: A much larger clone is a single base away; this may be a read error. This chain connects TRBV28 to TRBJ2-1; 8 bases fit TRBD2. The germline V gene encodes CDR1 MDHEN and CDR2 SYDVKM. CDR3 length: 16 amino acids. DNA for the CDR3: TGTGCCGGCAGTTTAGTCCCTAGCGGGTATGACAATGAGCAGTTCTTC. Protein product: CAGSLVPSGYDNEQFF.

In this sample, this clonotype turned up once. The V gene is TRBV4-1, the J gene TRBJ2-5, with 13 bases aligning to TRBD2. The CDR3 loop spans 17 amino acids. In germline, CDR1 is MGHRA, CDR2 YSYEKL. J lost 2 bases, V lost 4 bases, and 7 bases had no gene match. The CDR3 DNA is TGCGCCAGCAGCCGCGGACTAGCGGGAGCGGTTCAAGAGACCCAGTACTTC. Protein: CASSRGLAGAVQETQYF.

Only a few counts were recorded for this clonotype. The chain combines TRBV7-9 with TRBJ1-4, with 7 nucleotides matching TRBD1. V was pared by 2 bases and J by 4 bases, with 13 bases of the junction left unmatched. The CDR3 runs 18 residues. Germline V gene data show CDR1 as SEHNR and CDR2 as FQNEAQ (reference sequence). For the CDR3, the DNA is TGTGCCAGCAGCTTATTATTTATGCGGGGACAGAATAATGAAAAACTGTTTTTT. Amino acid sequence: CASSLLFMRGQNNEKLFF.

This clonotype has ten or more counts. The V and J genes are TRBV20-1 and TRBJ2-5; 8 bases map to TRBD2. CDR3 length: 14 amino acids. Germline V lookup: CDR1 DFQATT, CDR2 SNEGSKA (reference sequence). V lost 3 bases to trimming and J lost 1 base; unmatched junction nucleotides: 4. CDR3 nucleotides: TGCAGTGCTAGCTCCCGGGAGGGCCAAGAGACCCAGTACTTC. This sequence encodes CSASSREGQETQYF.

This clonotype was counted many times. The V gene is TRBV2, the J gene TRBJ2-3; no clear D gene. CDR1 is SNHLY, CDR2 FYNNEI, per germline. This CDR3 comprises 13 residues. The V and J ends lost 2 bases and 3 bases respectively, with 6 bases between them. CDR3 sequence reads: CASSEMGTDTQYF. The CDR3 DNA sequence: TGTGCCAGCAGTGAAATGGGAACAGATACGCAGTATTTT.

There are many counts of this clonotype. The chain couples TRBV28 to TRBJ2-1, with TRBD1 matching over 7 bases. This CDR3 region has 16 residues. Germline-derived CDR1 and CDR2 are MDHEN and SYDVKM. Unmatched junction bases numbered 7, after V lost 5 bases and J lost 0 bases. The CDR3 reads CASSPHRGSSYNEQFF. CDR3 DNA: TGTGCCAGCAGTCCTCACAGGGGTAGCTCCTACAATGAGCAGTTCTTC.

V usage is TRBV5-1 and J usage is TRBJ1-1; tentatively, D is TRBD1 (6 bases). The V gene lost 4 bases and the J gene lost 2 bases, with 21 bases spanning the gap. The germline gives CDR1 SGHRS, CDR2 YFSETQ. The CDR3 totals 17 residues. The CDR3 sequence is CASSPGFSGEKNTEAFF. In DNA, the CDR3 is TGCGCCAGCAGCCCCGGTTTCTCAGGGGAAAAAAACACTGAAGCTTTCTTT.

The J gene is TRBJ2-7, the V gene TRBV7-2; TRBD2 matches 7 bases. V was clipped by 1 base and J by 0 bases; unmatched bases: 6. The CDR3 contains 16 residues. CDR1 and CDR2 from the germline V gene are SGHTA and FQGNSA. The CDR3 DNA follows: TGTGCCAGCAGCTTAGTGGCGGGAGTTAACTCCTACGAGCAGTACTTC. Its translation is CASSLVAGVNSYEQYF.

The CDR3 loop is CASSIETGGGKNIQYF. In DNA, the CDR3 is TGTGCCAGTAGTATCGAGACAGGAGGTGGCAAAAACATTCAGTACTTC. The rearrangement joins TRBV19 to TRBJ2-4; perhaps TRBD1 as D (6 bases). Germline V gene data show CDR1 as LNHDA and CDR2 as SQIVND (reference sequence). CDR3 length equals 16 residues. The V end was cut by 3 bases, the J end by 3 bases, with 15 bases between.

In this sample, this clonotype turned up a few times. The chain joins TRBV28 to TRBJ1-2; D call uncertain. Germline values: CDR1 MDHEN, CDR2 SYDVKM. The CDR3 contains 13 residues. V gave up 5 bases and J gave up 8 bases, with 15 bases separating them. In DNA, the CDR3 is TGTGCCAGCAGTCTCTCGAGCGAGGGCGGCTACACCTTC. This encodes CASSLSSEGGYTF.

This clonotype was detected ten times or more. The chain links TRBV28 to TRBJ1-5; TRBD1 might be the D (6 bases). Trimming took 5 bases from V and 6 from J, leaving 11 bases between them. Germline CDR1 MDHEN, CDR2 SYDVKM. This CDR3 is 13 amino acids long. This CDR3 reads CASSMGAAQPQHF. As DNA, the CDR3 is TGTGCCAGCAGTATGGGGGCGGCTCAGCCCCAGCATTTT.

At least ten counts were recorded for this clonotype. The chain recombines TRBV28 with TRBJ2-1; TRBD2 matches 9 bases. With 5 bases clipped from V and 0 bases from J, the junction kept 5 bases outside the gene matches. CDR3 length: 16 amino acids. Germline assignment: CDR1 MDHEN and CDR2 SYDVKM. The CDR3 is CASSHLSGSSYNEQFF. In DNA, the CDR3 is TGTGCCAGCAGTCACCTTAGCGGGAGCTCCTACAATGAGCAGTTCTTC.

This clonotype was counted at least ten times. The V and J genes are TRBV28 and TRBJ2-7; 7 bases agree with TRBD1. V shed 6 bases and J 0 bases; nucleotides not matched to a gene: 5. The CDR3 loop spans 14 amino acids. Germline values: CDR1 MDHEN, CDR2 SYDVKM. The CDR3 loop reads CASSATGYSYEQYF. The CDR3 region has the DNA TGTGCCAGCAGCGCGACAGGGTACTCCTACGAGCAGTACTTC.

This clonotype has at least ten counts. The chain uses TRBV7-2 and TRBJ2-5; D ambiguous. The CDR3 is 14 amino acids. The germline V and J ends were trimmed by 3 bases and 3 bases, with 11 bases remaining between them. CDR1 SGHTA and CDR2 FQGNSA come from the germline V gene. CDR3 region: CASSLAYGEETQYF. CDR3 bases: TGTGCCAGCAGCTTGGCATATGGGGAAGAGACCCAGTACTTC.

This clonotype was picked up many times. The CDR3 sequence is CASSSRGNEIQPYEQYF. CDR3 nucleotide sequence: TGTGCCAGCAGTTCCAGGGGGAATGAGATCCAACCCTACGAGCAGTACTTC. The chain uses TRBV27 and TRBJ2-7, with 7 positions matching TRBD1. Germline V lookup: CDR1 MNHEY, CDR2 SMNVEV (reference sequence). The V and J ends lost 4 bases and 2 bases, in that order; junction bases with no gene match: 14. CDR3 length: 17 residues.

This clonotype was seen a few times. Given a much more abundant clone one base away, this may be a read error. The chain links TRBV25-1 to TRBJ1-1; possibly TRBD1 for D (6 bases). The V end lost 3 bases, the J end lost 3 bases, and 8 bases lay between the germline ends. CDR3 length: 13 residues. Germline assignment: CDR1 MGHDK and CDR2 SYGVNS. For the CDR3, the DNA is TGTGCCAGCAGTGAGGCAGGGGACACTGAAGCTTTCTTT. Its translation is CASSEAGDTEAFF.